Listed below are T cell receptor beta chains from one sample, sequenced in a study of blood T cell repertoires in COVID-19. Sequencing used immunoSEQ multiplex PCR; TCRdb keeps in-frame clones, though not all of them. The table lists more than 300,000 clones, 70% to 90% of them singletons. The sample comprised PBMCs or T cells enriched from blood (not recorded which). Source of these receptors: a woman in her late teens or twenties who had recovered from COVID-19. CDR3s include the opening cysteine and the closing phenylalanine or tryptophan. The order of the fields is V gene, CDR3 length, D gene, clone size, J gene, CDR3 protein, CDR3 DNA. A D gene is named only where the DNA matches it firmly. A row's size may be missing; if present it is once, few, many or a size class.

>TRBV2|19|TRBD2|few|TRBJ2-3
CASSELGTSGPSSTDTQYF
TGTGCCAGCAGTGAACTCGGGACTAGCGGCCCTAGTAGCACAGATACGCAGTATTTT
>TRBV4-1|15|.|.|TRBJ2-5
CASSQAGTIQETQYF
TGCGCCAGCAGCCAAGCAGGTACAATCCAAGAGACCCAGTACTTC
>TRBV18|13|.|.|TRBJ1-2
CASSPPGRYGYTF
TGTGCCAGCTCACCCCCAGGGAGGTATGGCTACACCTTC
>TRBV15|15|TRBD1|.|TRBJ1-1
CATSSKTGGNTEAFF
TGTGCCACCAGCAGCAAGACAGGGGGGAACACTGAAGCTTTCTTT
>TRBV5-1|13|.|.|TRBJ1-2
CASSYDSFYGYTF
TGCGCCAGCAGCTATGACAGCTTCTATGGCTACACCTTC
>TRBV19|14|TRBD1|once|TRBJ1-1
CASTQGQGDTEAFF
TGTGCCAGTACCCAGGGACAGGGAGATACTGAAGCTTTCTTT
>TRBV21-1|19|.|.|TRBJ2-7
CASSRKRPGMTRGRYEQYF
TGTGCCAGCAGCAGAAAGAGGCCGGGAATGACTAGGGGCCGATACGAGCAGTACTTC
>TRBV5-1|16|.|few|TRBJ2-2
CASSFHMGPNTGELFF
TGCGCCAGCAGCTTCCACATGGGGCCGAACACCGGGGAGCTGTTTTTT
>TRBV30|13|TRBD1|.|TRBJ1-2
CAWSVGTGNGYTF
TGTGCCTGGAGTGTAGGGACAGGGAATGGCTACACCTTC
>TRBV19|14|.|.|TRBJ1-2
CASWDSGTNYGYTF
TGTGCCAGTTGGGATAGCGGGACTAACTATGGCTACACCTTC
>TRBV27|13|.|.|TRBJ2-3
CASGATSTDTQYF
TGTGCCAGTGGGGCCACTAGCACAGATACGCAGTATTTT
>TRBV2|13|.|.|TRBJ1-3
CASSERSGNTIYF
TGTGCCAGCAGTGAAAGGAGTGGAAACACCATATATTTT
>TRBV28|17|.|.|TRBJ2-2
CASRTTKYRANTGELFF
TGTGCCAGCAGGACCACCAAATACAGAGCGAACACCGGGGAGCTGTTTTTT
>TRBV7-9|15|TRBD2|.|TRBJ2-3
CASSSRLAGTDTQYF
TGTGCCAGCAGCTCCCGACTAGCGGGGACAGATACGCAGTATTTT
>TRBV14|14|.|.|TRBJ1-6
CASSGLGGSSPLHF
TGTGCCAGCAGCGGGTTGGGGGGAAGTTCACCCCTCCACTTT
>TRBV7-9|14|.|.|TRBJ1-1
CASSPYRSFTEAFF
TGTGCCAGCAGCCCCTACCGGAGTTTCACTGAAGCTTTCTTT